This TCR beta chain appears in the sequencing data of a study of blood T cell repertoires in COVID-19. Background on the study: COVID-19 samples collected from the United States, Italy and Spain covered acute and convalescent phases. In each case, the material was cDNA or gDNA derived from T cells, B-cell-depleted T cells, or PBMCs.

Source study methods: Estimated nucleated cell counts came from reference gene primer amplification. Assay: immunoSEQ multiplex PCR; the TCRdb copy retains only in-frame clones and omits some. For V, J and clone size, that table is used; D and trimming come from the DNA. The sample lists some 390,000 clones; roughly 86% were seen once. This CDR3 comprises 13 residues. Trimming left V 5 bases short and J 1 base short, with 8 bases between. Germline V lookup: CDR1 MNHNY, CDR2 SVGAGI (reference sequence). The sequencing input was peripheral blood. The chain combines TRBV6-6 with TRBJ1-1; D is possibly TRBD1 (6 bases). The receptor comes from a human donor in a cohort sampled during active COVID-19. The CDR3 is CASSKQGNTEAFF. In DNA, the CDR3 is TGTGCCAGCAGTAAACAGGGGAACACTGAAGCTTTCTTT.